The text below deals with one T cell receptor (beta chain). Its antigen is not identified. Germline assignment: CDR1 SEHNR and CDR2 FQNEAQ (reference sequence). The CDR3 loop spans 13 amino acids. Data came from immunoSEQ multiplex PCR; TCRdb stores just in-frame clones and leaves some out. The table lists more than 45,000 clones, more than 85% of them singletons. These data originate in a study of cytomegalovirus exposure and HLA in healthy donors. Looking at the study overall: Per a later analysis, the roughly 680 first-cohort and some 130 validation repertoires shared one platform.

Study results and caveats: Altogether, some 170 TCR beta chains were recorded as cytomegalovirus-associated. Reportedly, cytomegalovirus status was diagnosed with high sensitivity and specificity. A few of the chains that were CMV-associated were confirmed in vitro to be specific for CMV antigens.

The sample taken for sequencing was PBMCs. The chain carries TRBV7-9 and TRBJ2-5, with 10 nucleotides matching TRBD2. Judging by the DNA end, TRBJ2-7 fits better; the J call may be wrong. This clonotype was obtained from a woman between 25 and 40 years old in good health and CMV-seronegative. The DNA for the CDR3 is TGTGCCAGCAGCCCGGGACTAGCGTTCGAGCAGTACTTC. Its protein product is CASSPGLAFEQYF.